This TCR beta chain was recorded in a study of memory CD4+ T cells and cytomegalovirus serostatus. Points from the study as a whole: The CMV-associated TCR signature appears largely within the CD4+ memory repertoire. CD4+ memory repertoires contained about 40% of the roughly 160 reported CMV TCRbeta sequences.

About this clone itself: Antigen: not known.

Single viable CD3+CD4+CD8-CD45RO+ cells were sorted as the memory CD4+ T cells. CD4+ T cells were isolated by positive magnetic selection. Authors' processing steps: Out-of-frame sequences were removed, leaving around 2,000,000 distinct TCRbeta sequences. Using immunoSEQ multiplex PCR, the repertoire was profiled, and TCRdb retains in-frame clones only, with some absent. For V, J and clone size, that table is used; D and trimming come from the DNA. The sample carries approximately 46,000 clones, approximately 81% recorded once. This sequence was found in an adult in good health and CMV-seronegative. Sequencing input: memory CD4+ T cells from blood.

CDR3 protein: CASSSRGGYTF. The DNA for the CDR3 is TGTGCCAGCAGCTCGAGGGGTGGCTACACCTTC. The V call is TRBV11-3, the J call TRBJ1-2; tentatively, D is TRBD1 (5 bases). CDR1 SGHNT and CDR2 YENEEA come from the germline V gene. The CDR3 runs to 11 residues. V shed 4 bases and J shed 7 bases, with 7 bases lying between them.